Included here is one TCR beta chain sequence, with context. The antigen is unknown. Researchers reported that TCR beta cDNA libraries carried unique molecular identifiers. TCRdb re-analysed the PCR reads in MiXCR, keeping a single row per CDR3 protein. The sample consists of about 820,000 distinct CDR3 sequences, around 53% of them appearing once. This entry comes from a study of post-analysis software for immune sequencing data. Study-wide points: A significant reduction in normalized Chao1 diversity was observed in multiple sclerosis patients versus controls. Among roughly 5 TRBV segments more frequent in patients than controls were TRBV5-6, TRBV5-1 and TRBV20-1.

The CDR3 consists of 15 residues. The germline V gene has CDR1 SQVTM and CDR2 ANQGSEA. Sequencing was performed on blood. The chain joins TRBV29-1 to TRBJ2-3, with 7 positions matching TRBD2. Near its end, the DNA agrees better with TRBJ2-1, so the J call may be wrong. The TCR sequence derives from a girl aged 10 to 17 with multiple sclerosis. The CDR3 loop is CSVEKRGSSTDTQFF. CDR3 bases: TGCAGCGTTGAAAAGCGGGGATCTAGCACAGATACGCAGTTCTTC.